One sample yielded the 2 T cell receptor beta chains listed below, sequenced in a study of graft-versus-host responses after intestinal transplantation. These receptors are not linked to any known antigen. Measured with immunoSEQ multiplex PCR; TCRdb has only the in-frame clones, and not every one. The data show fewer than 120,000 clones, with around 93% seen just once and less than 0.55% held by the top ten. The sequencing here drew on unstimulated CD8+ T cells sorted from spleen or lymph node cells, taken before intestinal transplant. The receptors were gathered from a human donor who received an intestinal transplant.

This clone was seen just once. The V gene is TRBV27, the J gene TRBJ2-1, with 8 bases aligning to TRBD2. The CDR3 is 13 amino acids. Germline CDR1 MNHEY, CDR2 SMNVEV (reference sequence). V lost 5 bases, J lost 13 bases, and 10 bases stayed unmatched. The CDR3 bases are TGTGCCAGCAGTGCTCTATCTAGCGGGCTTCAGTTCTTC. Amino acid sequence: CASSALSSGLQFF.

This chain links TRBV28 with TRBJ1-3; 9 nucleotides line up with TRBD1. The CDR3 totals 14 residues. CDR1 and CDR2 (germline): MDHEN, SYDVKM. Trimming took 4 bases from V and 2 from J; bases not matched to a gene: 0. The CDR3 DNA follows: TGTGCCAGCAGTTGGGACAGGGCTGGAAACACCATATATTTT. Amino acids: CASSWDRAGNTIYF. Full variable domain (missing parts from reference TRBV28 and TRBJ1-3): DVKVTQSSRYLVKRTGEKVFLECVQDMDHENMFWYRQDPGLGLRLIYFSYDVKMKEKGDIPEGYSVSREKKERFSLILESASTNQTSMYLCASSWDRAGNTIYFGEGSWLTVV.